This T cell receptor (beta chain) was captured in a study of vaccination and CD4 T cells after COVID-19. The Oncomine TCR Beta short-read assay was applied to DNA of cultured CD4+ T cells. TCRdb re-called the PCR reads through MiXCR, storing one row per CDR3 protein. The top ten clones hold 35% to 45% of a sample with about 7,300 distinct CDR3 sequences, about two thirds of them seen once. This CDR3 has 16 amino acids. Per the germline V gene, CDR1 is SEHNR and CDR2 is FQNEAQ (reference sequence). The V and J ends lost 2 bases and 4 bases, in that order; junction bases with no gene match: 6. Concerning this clonotype: The target antigen is unknown.

Treatment specified: approximately nine-day PBMC culture with coronavirus spike peptide pools or control peptides (ViraFEST assay). CD4+ T lymphocytes from the unexposed donor were collected before the COVID-19 pandemic (2011-2018). The chain recombines TRBV7-9 with TRBJ2-1; 9 nucleotides align to TRBD2. Sequenced material: CD4+ T cells from blood, cultured in vitro. The sequence derives from a human donor in good health. The CDR3 here is CASSLLGSGGYNEQFF. DNA of the CDR3: TGTGCCAGCAGCTTACTTGGTAGCGGGGGATACAATGAGCAGTTCTTC.